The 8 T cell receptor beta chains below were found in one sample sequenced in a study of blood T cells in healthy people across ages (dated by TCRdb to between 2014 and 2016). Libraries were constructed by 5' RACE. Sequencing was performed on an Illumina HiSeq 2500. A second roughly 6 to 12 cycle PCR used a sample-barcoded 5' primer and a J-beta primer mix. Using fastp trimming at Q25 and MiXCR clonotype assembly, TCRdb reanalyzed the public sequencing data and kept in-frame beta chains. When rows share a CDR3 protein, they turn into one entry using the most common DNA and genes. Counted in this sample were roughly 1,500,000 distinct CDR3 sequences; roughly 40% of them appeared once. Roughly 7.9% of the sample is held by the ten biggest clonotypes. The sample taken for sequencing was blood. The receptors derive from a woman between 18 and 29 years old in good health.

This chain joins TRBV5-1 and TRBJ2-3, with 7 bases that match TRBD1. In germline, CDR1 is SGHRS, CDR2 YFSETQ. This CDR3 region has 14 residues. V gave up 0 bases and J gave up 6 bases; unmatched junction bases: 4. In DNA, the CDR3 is TGCGCCAGCAGCTTGGCTAACAGGGGTGATACGCAGTATTTT. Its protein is CASSLANRGDTQYF.

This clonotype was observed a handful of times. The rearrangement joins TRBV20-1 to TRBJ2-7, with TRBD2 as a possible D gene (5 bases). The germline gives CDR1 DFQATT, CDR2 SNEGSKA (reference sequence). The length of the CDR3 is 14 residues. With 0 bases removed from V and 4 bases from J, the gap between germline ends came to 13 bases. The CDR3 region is CSARDTAGGYEQYF. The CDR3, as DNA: TGCAGTGCTAGAGATACCGCCGGCGGGTACGAGCAGTACTTC.

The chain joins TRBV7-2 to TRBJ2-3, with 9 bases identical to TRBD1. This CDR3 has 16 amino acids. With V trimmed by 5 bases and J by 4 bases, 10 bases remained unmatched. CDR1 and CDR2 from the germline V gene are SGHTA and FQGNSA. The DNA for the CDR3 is TGTGCCAGCAGCCGACAGGGGGGTTCTAGCGCAGATACGCAGTATTTT. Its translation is CASSRQGGSSADTQYF.

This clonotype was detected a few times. The CDR3 nucleotides are TGTGCCAGCAGCGCAACTTCGGGACCCCAGCCGCATACGCAGTATTTT. It codes for CASSATSGPQPHTQYF. The chain carries TRBV11-2 and TRBJ2-3; D could derive from TRBD1 or TRBD2 (5 bases each). V was trimmed by 5 bases and J by 7 bases, leaving 22 bases between them. Germline CDR1 is SGHAT and CDR2 is FQNNGV. CDR3 size: 16 residues. Full variable domain (outside the CDR3, taken from reference TRBV11-2 and TRBJ2-3): EAGVAQSPRYKIIEKRQSVAFWCNPISGHATLYWYQQILGQGPKLLIQFQNNGVVDDSQLPKDRFSAERLKGVDSTLKIQPAKLEDSAVYLCASSATSGPQPHTQYFGPGTRLTVL.

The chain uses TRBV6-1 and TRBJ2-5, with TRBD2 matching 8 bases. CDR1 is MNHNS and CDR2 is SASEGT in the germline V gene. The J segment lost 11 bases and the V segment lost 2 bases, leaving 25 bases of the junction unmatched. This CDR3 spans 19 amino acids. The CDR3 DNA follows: TGTGCCAGCAGTGAACTCTTTAGCGGGATCACCATAAGTGGGAATGAGCAGTACTTC. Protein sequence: CASSELFSGITISGNEQYF.

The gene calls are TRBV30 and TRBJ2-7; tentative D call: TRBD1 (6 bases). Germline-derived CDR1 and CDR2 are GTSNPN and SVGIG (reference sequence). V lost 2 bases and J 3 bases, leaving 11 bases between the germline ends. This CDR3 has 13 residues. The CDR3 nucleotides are TGTGCCTGGAGTCCAACAGGGATCTACGAGCAGTACTTC. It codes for CAWSPTGIYEQYF.

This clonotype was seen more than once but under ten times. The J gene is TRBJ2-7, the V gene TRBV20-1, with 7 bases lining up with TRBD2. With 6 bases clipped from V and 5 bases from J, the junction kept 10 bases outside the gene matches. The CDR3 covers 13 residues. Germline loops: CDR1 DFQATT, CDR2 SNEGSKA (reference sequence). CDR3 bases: TGCAGTGCCTTACTAGCGACTAGGGACGAGCAGTACTTC. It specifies CSALLATRDEQYF.

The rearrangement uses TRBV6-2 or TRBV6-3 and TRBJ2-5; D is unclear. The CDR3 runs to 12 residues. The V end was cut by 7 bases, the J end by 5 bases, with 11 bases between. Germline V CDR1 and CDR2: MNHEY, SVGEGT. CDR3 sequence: CASNDPLETQYF. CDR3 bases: TGTGCCAGCAATGACCCCCTTGAGACCCAGTACTTC.